Below are 11 T cell receptor beta chains sequenced from a single sample in a study of T cell changes during pregnancy in multiple sclerosis. Here immunoSEQ multiplex PCR was the method, and the copy in TCRdb shows in-frame clones only, minus some. The table lists approximately 89,000 clones, around 94% of them singletons, with around 0.86% in the top ten. Sequences were derived from peripheral blood, sampled in the third trimester of pregnancy. The receptor source for this set is a female donor with multiple sclerosis, enrolled in a pregnancy study.

The V and J genes are TRBV21-1 and TRBJ1-3. TRBV21-1 is deemed a pseudogene. CDR3 length: 16 amino acids. The CDR3 bases are TGTGCCAGCAGCAAAGCAAGGGAGGACTCTGGAAACACCATATATTTT. This sequence encodes CASSKAREDSGNTIYF.

The chain links TRBV4-2 to TRBJ2-1; TRBD2 is a possible D gene (5 bases). Germline V gene data show CDR1 as LGHNA and CDR2 as YNFKEQ. The CDR3 runs 15 residues. V lost 5 bases and J 5 bases, leaving 16 bases between the germline ends. Here the CDR3 reads CASSSRLPTDNEQFF. In nucleotides, the CDR3 is TGTGCCAGCAGCTCCCGACTACCGACCGACAATGAGCAGTTCTTC.

This chain joins TRBV28 and TRBJ1-2; weak D call: TRBD1 (5 bases). This CDR3 has 14 residues. V was clipped by 7 bases and J by 5 bases, with 17 bases between them. CDR1 MDHEN and CDR2 SYDVKM come from the germline V gene. Here the CDR3 reads CASTVSTAPYGYTF. CDR3 coding DNA: TGTGCCAGCACCGTATCGACAGCCCCATATGGCTACACCTTC.

The V and J genes are TRBV13 and TRBJ1-1; tentative D call: TRBD1 (5 bases). CDR3 length: 12 amino acids. V lost 5 bases, J lost 7 bases, and 11 bases lay in between. Germline CDR1 is PRHDT and CDR2 is FYEKMQ (reference sequence). Here the CDR3 reads CASSIYRGEAFF. CDR3 sequence (DNA): TGTGCCAGCAGCATATATAGGGGTGAAGCTTTCTTT.

The V gene is TRBV28, the J gene TRBJ1-5, with a weak D call TRBD1 (6 bases). CDR1 and CDR2 (germline): MDHEN, SYDVKM. There are 15 residues in the CDR3. V was trimmed by 3 bases and J by 3 bases, leaving 12 bases between them. The CDR3 spells CASSFSGAFNQPQHF. The CDR3 DNA sequence: TGTGCCAGCAGTTTTTCAGGGGCGTTCAATCAGCCCCAGCATTTT.

This chain links TRBV19 with TRBJ1-2; D not resolved. Germline loops: CDR1 LNHDA, CDR2 SQIVND (reference sequence). V was cut by 0 bases and J by 3 bases, with 14 bases left in between. This CDR3 spans 16 amino acids. In nucleotides, the CDR3 is TGTGCCAGTAGTATAGATGGACTTCCCACCTACTATGGCTACACCTTC. Amino acids: CASSIDGLPTYYGYTF.

V gene TRBV5-1 combines with J gene TRBJ1-2, with D possibly being TRBD1 (6 bases). The CDR3 covers 15 residues. CDR1 and CDR2 from the germline V gene are SGHRS and YFSETQ. The V and J ends lost 2 bases and 0 bases respectively, with 11 bases between them. CDR3 sequence (DNA): TGCGCCAGCAGCTTTAGTTCAGGGGCTAACTATGGCTACACCTTC. Amino acid sequence: CASSFSSGANYGYTF.

CDR3: CASSTDRVFREQYF. CDR3 coding DNA: TGTGCCAGCAGCACCGACAGGGTTTTTCGGGAGCAGTACTTC. The rearrangement links TRBV7-8 to TRBJ2-7; 7 bases line up with TRBD1. Germline assignment: CDR1 SGHVS and CDR2 FQNEAQ. The J segment lost 7 bases and the V segment lost 5 bases, leaving 11 bases of the junction unmatched. The CDR3 length is 14 residues.

The chain carries TRBV10-3 and TRBJ2-7, with 7 bases fitting TRBD1. Germline CDR1 and CDR2: ENHRY and SYGVKD. This CDR3 region has 14 residues. V lost 6 bases and J lost 0; bases outside the gene matches: 5. The CDR3 nucleotides are TGTGCCATCAGGGGGGACAGCGTCTCCTACGAGCAGTACTTC. It encodes CAIRGDSVSYEQYF.

V usage is TRBV7-8 and J usage is TRBJ2-7; TRBD1 is a possible D gene (5 bases). This CDR3 is built from 17 residues. V lost 4 bases and J lost 1, with 20 bases in between. In germline, CDR1 is SGHVS, CDR2 FQNEAQ. CDR3 sequence (DNA): TGTGCCAGCAGCTCGCCTTTGGGGCCTTGGGTTTCCTACGAGCAGTACTTC. Translated: CASSSPLGPWVSYEQYF. The whole variable domain, filled in from reference TRBV7-8 and TRBJ2-7, reads GAGVSQSPRYKVAKRGQDVALRCDPISGHVSLFWYQQALGQGPEFLTYFQNEAQLDKSGLPSDRFFAERPEGSVSTLKIQRTQQEDSAVYLCASSSPLGPWVSYEQYFGPGTRLTVT.

The chain carries TRBV4-1 and TRBJ2-5; 10 positions match TRBD2. The ends lost 1 base at V and 3 bases at J; junction bases unmatched: 17. CDR1 is MGHRA and CDR2 is YSYEKL in the germline V gene. This CDR3 is built from 20 residues. Written as DNA, the CDR3 is TGCGCCAGCAGCCAAGTACCTAGCGGGGGAGTTGGGGGCGAAGAAGAGACCCAGTACTTC. The encoded protein is CASSQVPSGGVGGEEETQYF.